The entry below describes one TCR beta chain. Its antigen target is currently unknown. The input lacks base qualities; no much larger clone sits a single base away. The germline V and J ends show losses of 0 bases and 8 bases respectively, and no gene match explains 21 bases of the junction. From the cysteine up to the phenylalanine, the CDR3 has a length of 20 residues. The retained sequence is limited to the CDR3, 60 bases, with the frame set at the first base. CDR1 and CDR2 (MNHNS, SASEGT) derive from the germline V gene. The record originates from a study of cytomegalovirus exposure and HLA in healthy donors (dated by TCRdb to the late 2010s). Regarding the study in general: A later analysis indicated that the roughly 130 validation repertoires were generated on the platform also employed for the roughly 720 repertoires of the first cohort. The study aimed to test whether signatures of past pathogen exposure could be identified by cataloging public T cell receptors. Along with the approximately 650-subject first cohort, a separate validation cohort of over 90 different subjects was used. The study combined high-throughput TCR immunosequencing, statistical association of individual TCRs with disease status, and machine learning to predict cytomegalovirus infection status. The paper as a whole reports these results and caveats: In the study, around 160 TCR beta chains were listed as associated with cytomegalovirus. A few of the identified cytomegalovirus-associated TCR beta chains were confirmed in vitro to be specific for cytomegalovirus antigens. The classifier was reported to diagnose cytomegalovirus status with high specificity and sensitivity in both the original cohort and the validation cohort. A later analysis found that TCRs clustered in the first cohort also tended to co-occur in the roughly 120 validation repertoires, with 94% of cluster scores above 0. Across donors, most TCR sequences were observed very rarely, whereas some public TCRs were present in many individuals. The authors suggested that the approach could potentially be generalized to other disease states and immunological phenotypes. The validation cohort had no HLA typing available for a later analysis, so co-occurrence within that cohort was assessed over all 120 repertoires.

Library generation was performed with the immunoSEQ multiplex PCR assay. On the authors' methods: A statistical classification framework was built to diagnose cytomegalovirus status from the catalog of TCR beta chain sequences. The source is immuneACCESS, and TCRdb retained only in-frame sequences with V and J called. Part of the clones is not carried over; for the studies checked, unresolved V genes explain less than half of this, and the remainder is unexplained. The DNA was the basis for D and trimming; V, J and clone size are from that table. The sample has roughly 140,000 clones on record, almost 90% of them singletons. The top ten constitute over 6.5% of the sample. The donors were included in the validation cohort of approximately 120 subjects, a group kept apart from the roughly 680-subject first cohort.

The rearranged chain carries TRBV6-1 and TRBJ1-4, with TRBD1 identical over 7 junction bases. Source material: PBMCs. The sequence came from a young woman in good health and CMV-seropositive. This receptor carries the CDR3 CASSEALLGGAEGLDEKLFF. The DNA sequence is TGTGCCAGCAGTGAAGCGCTTCTAGGGGGCGCGGAGGGCTTGGACGAAAAACTGTTTTTT.